The 27 T cell receptor beta chains given below trace back to one sample, sequenced in a study of fetal regulatory T cell absence and autoimmunity. The protocol was immunoSEQ multiplex PCR, while the TCRdb copy is restricted to in-frame clones and leaves out a portion. The sample has around 100,000 clones, about three quarters seen once. Sequences were obtained from pancreas tissue. All receptors come from a male donor with IPEX syndrome.

The V and J genes are TRBV18 and TRBJ2-1; TRBD2 matches 8 bases. The germline gives CDR1 KGHSH, CDR2 LQKENI. The CDR3 is made up of 16 amino acids. Trimming cost V 3 bases and J 0 bases; bases outside gene matches: 4. The CDR3 is CASSPFSGASYNEQFF. DNA for the CDR3: TGTGCCAGCTCACCCTTTAGCGGGGCCTCCTACAATGAGCAGTTCTTC.

V usage is TRBV29-1 and J usage is TRBJ1-3; the D gene is possibly TRBD1 (5 bases). The germline gives CDR1 SQVTM, CDR2 ANQGSEA. The CDR3 is 14 residues long. V was shortened by 5 bases and J by 0 bases, with 11 bases between the two germline ends. CDR3 amino acids: CSVLDSDSGNTIYF. In DNA, the CDR3 is TGCAGCGTTCTAGACAGTGACTCTGGAAACACCATATATTTT.

The CDR3 DNA sequence: TGCGCCAGCAGCTTCAGGGTAGCTAACTATGGCTACACCTTC. Amino acid sequence: CASSFRVANYGYTF. The V call is TRBV4-3, the J call TRBJ1-2, with D possibly TRBD1 on 5 matching bases. V shed 5 bases and J shed 0 bases, with 10 bases lying between them. The CDR3 has 14 amino acids. CDR1 is LGHNA and CDR2 is YSLEER in the germline V gene.

This clone counts as medium-sized. J is TRBJ2-2 and V is TRBV6-1; D call uncertain. CDR1 MNHNS and CDR2 SASEGT come from the germline V gene. V shed 7 bases and J shed 1 base, with 4 bases lying between them. This CDR3 has 12 amino acids. In DNA, the CDR3 is TGTGCCAGCACGCGGAACACCGGGGAGCTGTTTTTT. Translated: CASTRNTGELFF.

The V call is TRBV27, the J call TRBJ2-5; 12 positions agree with TRBD1. Germline assignment: CDR1 MNHEY and CDR2 SMNVEV (reference sequence). With 5 bases clipped from V and 1 base from J, the junction kept 5 bases outside the gene matches. There are 16 residues in the CDR3. The CDR3 sequence is CASSKRDRGPQETQYF. The CDR3, as DNA: TGTGCCAGCAGTAAAAGGGACAGGGGGCCCCAAGAGACCCAGTACTTC.

This clone appeared many times. V and J are TRBV6-5 and TRBJ2-7; maybe TRBD2 (5 bases). The CDR3 loop spans 13 amino acids. Germline V gene lookup returns CDR1 MNHEY and CDR2 SVGAGI. Trimming removed 4 bases at V and 4 bases at J, with 11 bases between. CDR3 sequence reads: CASSLTREYEQYF. The CDR3 DNA sequence: TGTGCCAGCAGTTTAACACGGGAATACGAGCAGTACTTC.

V is TRBV5-1 and J is TRBJ1-3, with D unresolved. The CDR3 runs to 15 residues. Looked up from germline, CDR1 is SGHRS and CDR2 is YFSETQ. V shed 0 bases and J shed 0 bases, with 7 bases lying between them. The CDR3 here is CASSLAGSSGNTIYF. CDR3 nucleotide sequence: TGCGCCAGCAGCTTGGCGGGATCCTCTGGAAACACCATATATTTT.

The rearrangement uses TRBV30 and TRBJ1-6; no clear D. Germline V gene data show CDR1 as GTSNPN and CDR2 as SVGIG (reference sequence). Trimming left V 4 bases short and J 6 bases short, with 10 bases between. The CDR3 runs to 13 residues. CDR3 DNA sequence: TGTGCCTGGAATACCGCGCGTAATTCACCCCTCCACTTT. Protein: CAWNTARNSPLHF.

This clone has a single count. The rearrangement uses TRBV4-1 and TRBJ2-3, with TRBD2 matching over 10 bases. This CDR3 has 15 amino acids. Germline V gene data show CDR1 as MGHRA and CDR2 as YSYEKL. Trimming took 2 bases from V and 1 from J; bases not matched to a gene: 0. CDR3 in DNA: TGCGCCAGCAGCCAACTAGCGGGGGGCACAGATACGCAGTATTTT. As protein: CASSQLAGGTDTQYF.

The chain links TRBV7-9 to TRBJ1-6, with D unresolved. V lost 2 bases and J lost 7, with 6 bases in between. CDR3 length: 13 residues. Germline CDR1 and CDR2: SEHNR and FQNEAQ (reference sequence). The CDR3 protein is CASSLRQNSPLHF. CDR3 DNA sequence: TGTGCCAGCAGCTTACGCCAGAATTCACCCCTCCACTTT.

This clone was seen once. The rearrangement joins TRBV7-6 to TRBJ2-5, with D perhaps TRBD1 (6 bases). CDR3 length: 18 residues. The germline V gene encodes CDR1 SGHVS and CDR2 FNYEAQ. V was trimmed by 5 bases and J by 3 bases, leaving 25 bases between them. The CDR3 protein is CASSPGHGYPIFKETQYF. In DNA, the CDR3 is TGTGCCAGCAGCCCGGGACACGGATATCCTATCTTTAAAGAGACCCAGTACTTC. The whole variable domain, filled in from reference TRBV7-6 and TRBJ2-5, reads GAGVSQSPRYKVTKRGQDVALRCDPISGHVSLYWYRQALGQGPEFLTYFNYEAQQDKSGLPNDRFSAERPEGSISTLTIQRTEQRDSAMYRCASSPGHGYPIFKETQYFGPGTRLLVL.

The J gene is TRBJ2-4, the V gene TRBV6-6; the match to TRBD2 covers 7 bases. This CDR3 has 15 amino acids. Germline V gives CDR1 MNHNY, CDR2 SVGAGI (reference sequence). The V segment lost 4 bases and the J segment 3 bases; nucleotides outside the gene matches: 6. CDR3 sequence reads: CASSLAGTIKNIQYF. CDR3 nucleotide sequence: TGTGCCAGCAGTTTGGCCGGGACTATCAAAAACATTCAGTACTTC.

The chain recombines TRBV27 with TRBJ2-1; D is unresolved. CDR3 length: 17 residues. Trimming shortened V by 6 bases and J by 8 bases, and 26 bases separated the two germline ends. Germline V gene data show CDR1 as MNHEY and CDR2 as SMNVEV (reference sequence). DNA of the CDR3: TGTGCCAGCAGCCCACCAGTTCCACGGCTAGGCATTCATGAGCAGTTCTTC. Translation: CASSPPVPRLGIHEQFF.

In its sample, this clone was seen once. The rearrangement uses TRBV27 and TRBJ2-1, with 7 nucleotides matching TRBD2. Germline V gene lookup returns CDR1 MNHEY and CDR2 SMNVEV (reference sequence). The CDR3 has 15 amino acids. J lost 2 bases, V lost 5 bases, and 6 bases had no gene match. The CDR3: CASSLTSFPYNEQFF. The DNA of the CDR3 is TGTGCCAGCAGTCTGACTAGCTTTCCCTACAATGAGCAGTTCTTC.

The chain has TRBV19 and TRBJ2-7, with TRBD1 identical over 7 bases. After removal of 4 bases from V and 0 bases from J, the junction contained 0 bases not matched to a gene. There are 13 residues in the CDR3. In germline, CDR1 is LNHDA, CDR2 SQIVND (reference sequence). The CDR3 bases are TGTGCCAGTAGTAGGGACAGCTCCTACGAGCAGTACTTC. Translation: CASSRDSSYEQYF.

The CDR3 DNA reads as TGTGCCATCAGCCAGGGGGCTAATGAAAAACTGTTTTTT. It codes for CAISQGANEKLFF. This chain links TRBV10-3 with TRBJ1-4, with 7 nucleotides matching TRBD1. J was trimmed by 3 bases and V by 6 bases; bases with no gene match: 1. This CDR3 has 13 residues. CDR1 and CDR2 (germline): ENHRY, SYGVKD.

The V gene is TRBV7-9, the J gene TRBJ1-2; D not certain. The CDR3 covers 14 residues. The V gene's germline CDR1 is SEHNR and CDR2 FQNEAQ (reference sequence). Trimming stripped 3 bases from V and 4 bases from J, with 12 bases between. The DNA for the CDR3 is TGTGCCAGCAGCTTTGTTCGGGCAGGCTATGGCTACACCTTC. Encoded protein: CASSFVRAGYGYTF. Together with reference TRBV7-9 and TRBJ1-2, the CDR3 gives the full variable domain: DTGVSQNPRHKITKRGQNVTFRCDPISEHNRLYWYRQTLGQGPEFLTYFQNEAQLEKSRLLSDRFSAERPKGSFSTLEIQRTEQGDSAMYLCASSFVRAGYGYTFGSGTRLTVV.

The V gene is TRBV5-1, the J gene TRBJ2-6; D unresolved. The germline CDR1 and CDR2 sequences are SGHRS and YFSETQ. V was cut by 5 bases and J by 1 base, with 4 bases left in between. The CDR3 is made up of 13 amino acids. The CDR3 DNA reads as TGCGCCAGCAGACAATCTGGGGCCAACGTCCTGACTTTC. Translating it yields CASRQSGANVLTF.

The chain recombines TRBV4-3 with TRBJ2-1; 9 bases line up with TRBD2. CDR3 length equals 16 residues. Per germline, CDR1 LGHNA and CDR2 YSLEER. V trimming: 2 bases; J trimming: 4 bases; junction bases outside the gene matches: 6. The CDR3 DNA reads TGCGCCAGCAGCCAACGGCTGCTAGCGGGGTACAATGAGCAGTTCTTC. This codes for CASSQRLLAGYNEQFF.

This clone is a singleton in its sample. The V call is TRBV9, the J call TRBJ2-3; TRBD2 matches 8 bases. Germline values: CDR1 SGDLS, CDR2 YYNGEE. This CDR3 is 15 amino acids long. J was trimmed by 2 bases and V by 3 bases; bases with no gene match: 5. The CDR3 sequence is CASSASGGNTDTQYF. CDR3 sequence (DNA): TGTGCCAGCAGCGCCAGCGGGGGCAACACAGATACGCAGTATTTT.

The chain joins TRBV11-3 to TRBJ2-7; 13 bases line up with TRBD2. The CDR3 sequence is 15 residues long. With V trimmed by 0 bases and J by 6 bases, 2 bases remained unmatched. Germline CDR1 SGHNT, CDR2 YENEEA. CDR3 loop: CASSLELAGGREQYF. The CDR3 nucleotides read TGTGCCAGCAGCTTAGAACTAGCGGGGGGGCGCGAGCAGTACTTC.

Concerning this clone: This CDR3 is also generated by other DNA sequences in the sample. DNA of the CDR3: TGTGCCTGGAGTTCTACAGATACGCAGTATTTT. It specifies CAWSSTDTQYF. The chain has TRBV30 and TRBJ2-3, with D uncertain. V was clipped by 2 bases and J by 3 bases, with 3 bases between them. The germline gives CDR1 GTSNPN, CDR2 SVGIG (reference sequence). The CDR3 has 11 residues.

This clone has just a few counts. The chain uses TRBV2 and TRBJ2-7; D ambiguous. The V gene lost 8 bases and the J gene lost 0 bases, with 5 bases spanning the gap. The length of the CDR3 is 11 residues. Per the germline V gene, CDR1 is SNHLY and CDR2 is FYNNEI. The CDR3 coding sequence is TGTGCCAGCTTTAGCTCCTACGAGCAGTACTTC. Its protein product is CASFSSYEQYF.

The chain recombines TRBV5-1 with TRBJ2-7; 10 bases align to TRBD1. Germline assignment: CDR1 SGHRS and CDR2 YFSETQ. With V trimmed by 4 bases and J by 2 bases, 6 bases remained unmatched. CDR3 size: 15 residues. This CDR3 is CASSPRQGAAYEQYF. In DNA, the CDR3 is TGCGCCAGCAGCCCCAGACAGGGGGCGGCCTACGAGCAGTACTTC. Filled out from reference TRBV5-1 and TRBJ2-7, the complete variable domain reads KAGVTQTPRYLIKTRGQQVTLSCSPISGHRSVSWYQQTPGQGLQFLFEYFSETQRNKGNFPGRFSGRQFSNSRSEMNVSTLELGDSALYLCASSPRQGAAYEQYFGPGTRLTVT.

This clone was counted a few times. This rearrangement joins TRBV19 to TRBJ2-7; a weak D match, TRBD1 (6 bases). Per the germline V gene, CDR1 is LNHDA and CDR2 is SQIVND (reference sequence). There are 11 residues in the CDR3. With 5 bases removed from V and 7 bases from J, the gap between germline ends came to 9 bases. The CDR3 region has the DNA TGTGCCAGTAGTGTCCAGGGGGAGCAGTACTTC. It translates to CASSVQGEQYF. The full variable domain, rest sourced from reference TRBV19 and TRBJ2-7, is DGGITQSPKYLFRKEGQNVTLSCEQNLNHDAMYWYRQDPGQGLRLIYYSQIVNDFQKGDIAEGYSVSREKKESFPLTVTSAQKNPTAFYLCASSVQGEQYFGPGTRLTVT.

This chain uses TRBV4-2 with TRBJ2-3, with 11 bases aligning to TRBD2. This CDR3 is 18 amino acids long. Per the germline V gene, CDR1 is LGHNA and CDR2 is YNFKEQ. Losses at the gene ends were 7 bases for V and 6 bases for J; bases not matched to a gene: 18. CDR3 protein: CASTPRASSGRPSDTQYF. The CDR3 nucleotides are TGTGCCAGCACCCCCCGGGCGTCTAGCGGGAGGCCTAGCGATACGCAGTATTTT.

This chain uses TRBV29-1 with TRBJ2-7; 7 bases map to TRBD1. Germline V gene sequence: CDR1 SQVTM, CDR2 ANQGSEA. This CDR3 is built from 12 residues. J was trimmed by 2 bases and V by 4 bases; bases with no gene match: 2. The CDR3 sequence: CSVARGTYEQYF. The DNA for the CDR3 is TGCAGCGTTGCCAGGGGGACCTACGAGCAGTACTTC.